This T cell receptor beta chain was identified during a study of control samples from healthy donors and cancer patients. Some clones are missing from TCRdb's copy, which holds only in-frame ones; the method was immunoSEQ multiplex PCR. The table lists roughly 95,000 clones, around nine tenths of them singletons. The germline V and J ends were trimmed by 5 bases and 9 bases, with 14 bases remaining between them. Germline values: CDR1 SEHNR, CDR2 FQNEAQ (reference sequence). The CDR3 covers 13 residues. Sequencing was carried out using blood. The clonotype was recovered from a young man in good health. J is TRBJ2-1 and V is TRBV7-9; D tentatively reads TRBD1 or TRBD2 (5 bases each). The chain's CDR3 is CASSPPGAFEQFF. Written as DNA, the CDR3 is TGTGCCAGCAGCCCGCCCGGGGCTTTTGAGCAGTTCTTC.